The 21 T cell receptor beta chains in this list originate from one sample, sequenced in a study of cytomegalovirus exposure and HLA in healthy donors. Primers included in the PCR were 60 Vbeta and 13 Jbeta primers. The method was immunoSEQ multiplex PCR; TCRdb's version includes in-frame clones alone and lacks a portion of them. This table holds over 90,000 clones, approximately 70% found once. The sequencing input was PBMCs. The source of these receptors is a woman in her fifties or sixties in good health and CMV-seronegative.

The chain combines TRBV11-1 with TRBJ2-7; 12 bases are a match to TRBD2. The CDR3 spans 14 residues. Germline values: CDR1 SGHAT, CDR2 FQDESV (reference sequence). With 7 bases clipped from V and 2 bases from J, the junction kept 3 bases outside the gene matches. The CDR3 is CASTGTSGPYEQYF. The CDR3 DNA follows: TGTGCCAGCACCGGGACTAGCGGGCCCTACGAGCAGTACTTC.

This clone was seen more than once but under ten times. This chain joins TRBV6-1 and TRBJ2-5, with TRBD2 identical over 9 bases. Germline trimming cut 2 bases from V and 2 bases from J; bases unmatched to any gene: 6. The CDR3 totals 16 residues. Germline values: CDR1 MNHNS, CDR2 SASEGT. The CDR3 here is CASSESVTSGQETQYF. The CDR3 bases are TGTGCCAGCAGTGAATCGGTGACTAGCGGACAAGAGACCCAGTACTTC.

The chain employs TRBV4-2 and TRBJ2-5; D is unclear. Per germline, CDR1 LGHNA and CDR2 YNFKEQ. The CDR3 extends over 12 amino acids. V lost 0 bases to trimming and J lost 5 bases, with 4 bases between them. The CDR3 reads CASSQDRETQYF. Here the CDR3 DNA reads TGTGCCAGCAGCCAAGATCGGGAGACCCAGTACTTC.

V is TRBV5-1 and J is TRBJ1-1; a weak D match, TRBD1 (5 bases). The CDR3 runs to 15 residues. The germline V and J ends were trimmed by 0 bases and 1 base, with 10 bases remaining between them. Germline CDR1 reads SGHRS; CDR2 reads YFSETQ. The CDR3 protein is CASSLAVGENTEAFF. The CDR3 DNA is TGCGCCAGCAGCTTGGCCGTAGGGGAGAACACTGAAGCTTTCTTT.

V gene TRBV5-6 combines with J gene TRBJ2-7, with a weak D call TRBD1 (6 bases). The V end lost 4 bases, the J end lost 3 bases, and 8 bases lay between the germline ends. Germline CDR1 reads SGHDT; CDR2 reads YYEEEE. This CDR3 is 12 amino acids long. CDR3 region: CASSPRGYEQYF. The CDR3 nucleotides are TGTGCCAGCAGCCCCAGGGGCTACGAGCAGTACTTC.

This clone has a handful of counts. The chain recombines TRBV7-9 with TRBJ1-1; D not resolved. Germline assignment: CDR1 SEHNR and CDR2 FQNEAQ (reference sequence). CDR3 size: 15 residues. Between the trimmed V and J ends, which lost 5 bases and 6 bases, there was a span of 19 bases. CDR3 region: CASSPLRPEVPEAFF. CDR3 bases: TGTGCCAGCAGCCCCCTGAGGCCGGAGGTCCCTGAAGCTTTCTTT.

J is TRBJ2-3 and V is TRBV29-1, with D perhaps TRBD2 (5 bases). V gave up 2 bases and J gave up 6 bases, with 12 bases separating them. The germline CDR1 and CDR2 sequences are SQVTM and ANQGSEA. The length of the CDR3 is 13 residues. CDR3: CSVETRGLDTQYF. CDR3 DNA sequence: TGCAGCGTTGAAACTAGAGGACTTGATACGCAGTATTTT.

V gene TRBV4-1 combines with J gene TRBJ1-5; D is unresolved. Germline values: CDR1 MGHRA, CDR2 YSYEKL. CDR3 length: 16 amino acids. V was clipped by 0 bases and J by 0 bases, with 9 bases between them. The CDR3 is CASSQDYLYSNQPQHF. CDR3 nucleotide sequence: TGCGCCAGCAGCCAAGACTATTTGTATAGCAATCAGCCCCAGCATTTT.

This clone has a handful of counts. One end of the junction varies from germline; a read error may be responsible. This chain connects TRBV13 to TRBJ2-7, with D tentatively TRBD1 (6 bases). Germline V CDR1 and CDR2: PRHDT, FYEKMQ (reference sequence). CDR3 size: 16 residues. CDR3 in amino acids: CASSLGFGGLPVPLSF. Written as DNA, the CDR3 is TGTGCCAGCAGCTTAGGCTTTGGGGGCCTCCCGGTCCCCCTGAGCTTC.

This rearrangement joins TRBV5-6 to TRBJ2-7; 10 bases map to TRBD2. The V gene end was trimmed by 4 bases and the J gene end by 4 bases; junction bases not matched to a gene: 5. Germline V gene sequence: CDR1 SGHDT, CDR2 YYEEEE. The CDR3 sequence is 14 residues long. The chain's CDR3 is CASSLSGRAYEQYF. The CDR3 region has the DNA TGTGCCAGCAGCCTAAGCGGGAGGGCTTACGAGCAGTACTTC.

This clone was found a few times. The genes are TRBV7-6 and TRBJ2-1; TRBD2 matches 10 bases. This CDR3 has 17 residues. The junction had 8 bases not matched to a gene; V was cut back by 0 bases and J by 6 bases. From germline, CDR1 is SGHVS and CDR2 FNYEAQ. The CDR3 sequence is CASSLASVLAGPNEQFF. Written as DNA, the CDR3 is TGTGCCAGCAGCTTAGCATCGGTACTAGCGGGACCCAATGAGCAGTTCTTC.

The V gene is TRBV5-1, the J gene TRBJ2-5; no clear D gene. From germline, CDR1 is SGHRS and CDR2 YFSETQ. This CDR3 has 13 amino acids. Trimming took 2 bases from V and 2 from J, leaving 7 bases between them. As DNA, the CDR3 is TGCGCCAGCAGCTTCGGTATGCAAGAGACCCAGTACTTC. Encoded protein: CASSFGMQETQYF.

V usage is TRBV2 and J usage is TRBJ1-2; 9 nucleotides agree with TRBD1. This CDR3 comprises 13 residues. V shed 6 bases and J 3 bases; nucleotides not matched to a gene: 2. Germline V gene lookup returns CDR1 SNHLY and CDR2 FYNNEI. The chain's CDR3 is CASRQGADYGYTF. DNA of the CDR3: TGTGCCAGCAGACAGGGGGCAGACTATGGCTACACCTTC.

This clone came up once. The V gene is TRBV15, the J gene TRBJ2-5, with D possibly TRBD1 on 5 matching bases. Between the trimmed V and J ends, which lost 0 bases and 5 bases, there was a span of 13 bases. The CDR3 runs to 15 residues. Per germline, CDR1 LNHNV and CDR2 YYDKDF (reference sequence). CDR3 nucleotide sequence: TGTGCCACCAGCAGAGATAGGGGATTTCGTGAGACCCAGTACTTC. This translates into CATSRDRGFRETQYF.

The J gene is TRBJ2-2, the V gene TRBV11-2, with no clear D. Germline V lookup: CDR1 SGHAT, CDR2 FQNNGV. V was clipped by 2 bases and J by 1 base, with 14 bases between them. CDR3 length: 17 residues. The CDR3 protein is CASSLLGYQLNTGELFF. CDR3 nucleotide sequence: TGTGCCAGCAGCTTACTAGGATATCAACTGAACACCGGGGAGCTGTTTTTT.

V and J are TRBV28 and TRBJ2-3; 7 bases are shared with TRBD1. Germline lookup yields CDR1 MDHEN and CDR2 SYDVKM. This CDR3 spans 19 amino acids. V lost 6 bases, J lost 0 bases, and 18 bases stayed unmatched. CDR3 DNA sequence: TGTGCCAGCAGACTGAATTCAGGGGACAGCATTTCAAGCACAGATACGCAGTATTTT. Translating it yields CASRLNSGDSISSTDTQYF.

This rearrangement joins TRBV7-8 to TRBJ2-1; no definite D call. Germline V gives CDR1 SGHVS, CDR2 FQNEAQ. With 2 bases removed from V and 4 bases from J, the gap between germline ends came to 6 bases. The CDR3 extends over 13 amino acids. DNA for the CDR3: TGTGCCAGCAGCTTAACGGAGTACAATGAGCAGTTCTTC. Translation: CASSLTEYNEQFF.

The chain employs TRBV11-1 and TRBJ2-5, with a weak D call TRBD1 (5 bases). The DNA matches TRBJ2-7 better at its end, which makes the J call doubtful. This CDR3 is 13 amino acids long. Germline CDR1 is SGHAT and CDR2 is FQDESV (reference sequence). The CDR3 region has the DNA TGTGCCAGCAGCCGACAGAAATCCTACGAGCAGTACTTC. It specifies CASSRQKSYEQYF.

V gene TRBV4-1 combines with J gene TRBJ2-7, with 10 bases that match TRBD2. Looked up from germline, CDR1 is MGHRA and CDR2 is YSYEKL. Trimming removed 3 bases from V and 6 bases from J; junction bases left unmatched: 11. The CDR3 covers 16 residues. CDR3 sequence: CASSHSPGLASVEQYF. The CDR3 coding sequence is TGCGCCAGCAGCCATAGTCCGGGACTAGCGTCGGTCGAGCAGTACTTC.

The V and J genes are TRBV5-8 and TRBJ1-2; D is unresolved. The germline V gene has CDR1 SGHTS and CDR2 YDEGEE. Trimming cost V 0 bases and J 7 bases, with 7 bases left between them. CDR3 length equals 12 residues. CDR3 in DNA: TGTGCCAGCAGCTTGGGAGGTCCTGGCTACACCTTC. Encoded protein: CASSLGGPGYTF.

The J gene is TRBJ1-2, the V gene TRBV4-1; possible D gene TRBD1, 6 bases. Germline assignment: CDR1 MGHRA and CDR2 YSYEKL. This CDR3 has 15 amino acids. With 5 bases removed from V and 2 bases from J, the gap between germline ends came to 15 bases. The CDR3 protein is CASSTGPGQNYGYTF. As DNA, the CDR3 is TGCGCCAGCAGCACGGGACCTGGACAGAACTATGGCTACACCTTC.